This TCR beta chain stems from a study of early T cells in non-severe SARS-CoV-2 infection. TCRdb ran MiXCR on the 5' RACE reads and lists one entry per CDR3 protein. The sample carries about 92,000 distinct CDR3 sequences, around 15% recorded once. The TCR comes from an adult who was a healthcare worker with PCR-confirmed SARS-CoV-2 infection or an uninfected control (not recorded which). The sample was whole blood.

The CDR3 nucleotides read TGTGCCATCGGTGCGGGGACCGAATACAATGAGCAGTTCTTC. Protein product: CAIGAGTEYNEQFF. This chain joins TRBV19 and TRBJ2-1; possible D gene TRBD2, 6 bases. Trimming left V 10 bases short and J 4 bases short, with 17 bases between. CDR1 and CDR2 from the germline V gene are LNHDA and SQIVND (reference sequence). This CDR3 comprises 14 residues.